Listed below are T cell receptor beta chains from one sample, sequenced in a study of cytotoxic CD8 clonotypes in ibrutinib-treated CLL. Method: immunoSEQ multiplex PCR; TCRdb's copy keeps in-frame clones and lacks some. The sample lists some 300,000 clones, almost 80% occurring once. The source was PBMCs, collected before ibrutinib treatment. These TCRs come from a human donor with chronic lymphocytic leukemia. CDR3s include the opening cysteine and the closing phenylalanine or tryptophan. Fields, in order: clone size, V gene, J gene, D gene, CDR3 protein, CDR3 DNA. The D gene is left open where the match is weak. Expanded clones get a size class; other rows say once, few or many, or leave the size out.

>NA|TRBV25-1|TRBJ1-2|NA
CASSEAGKVGYTF
TGTGCCAGCAGTGAGGCGGGTAAGGTTGGCTACACCTTC
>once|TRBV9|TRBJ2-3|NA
CASSVDSADTQYF
TGTGCCAGCAGCGTAGACTCGGCAGATACGCAGTATTTT
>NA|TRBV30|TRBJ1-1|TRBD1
CAWTRDRVNTEAFF
TGTGCCTGGACCCGGGACAGGGTGAACACTGAAGCTTTCTTT
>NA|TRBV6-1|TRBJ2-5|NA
CASRGYLALKETQYF
TGTGCCAGCAGAGGGTACCTAGCGCTTAAAGAGACCCAGTACTTC
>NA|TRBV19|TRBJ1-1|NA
CASSIEWGSDEAFF
TGTGCCAGTAGTATAGAATGGGGAAGCGACGAAGCTTTCTTT
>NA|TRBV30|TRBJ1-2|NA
CAWSVSGPYGYTF
TGTGCCTGGAGTGTATCGGGACCATATGGCTACACCTTC
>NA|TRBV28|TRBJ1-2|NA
CASSLSRNYGYTF
TGTGCCAGCAGTTTATCACGGAACTATGGCTACACCTTC
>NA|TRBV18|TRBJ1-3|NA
CASSPDGNSGNTIYF
TGTGCCAGCTCACCGGACGGGAACTCTGGAAACACCATATATTTT
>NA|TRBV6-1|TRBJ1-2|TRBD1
CASSSRDRQDGYTF
TGTGCCAGCAGTTCCCGGGACAGACAGGATGGCTACACCTTC
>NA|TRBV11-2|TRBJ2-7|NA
CASRLGTGRSSYEQYF
TGTGCCAGCAGACTAGGGACGGGTAGAAGCTCCTACGAGCAGTACTTC
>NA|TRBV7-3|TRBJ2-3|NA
CASSQEGGSTDTQYF
TGTGCCAGCAGCCAAGAAGGGGGGTCCACAGATACGCAGTATTTT
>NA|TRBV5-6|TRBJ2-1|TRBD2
CASSTTSGRAYNEQFF
TGTGCCAGCAGCACCACTAGCGGGAGGGCCTACAATGAGCAGTTCTTC